One and the same sample provided the 28 T cell receptor beta chains below, sequenced in a study of response to subunit inactivated influenza vaccine. TCRdb ran MiXCR on the RT-PCR reads and lists one entry per CDR3 protein. The sample includes 700,000 to 900,000 distinct CDR3 sequences, roughly 20% of them seen just once. This material consisted of PBMCs from blood, taken 5 to 6 days after vaccination. These receptor sequences come from a man aged 45-60 years who received an inactivated influenza vaccine.

The rearrangement joins TRBV24-1 to TRBJ2-7; 7 positions match TRBD2. CDR3 length: 14 residues. Trimming took 5 bases from V and 5 from J; bases not matched to a gene: 8. The germline V gene encodes CDR1 KGHDR and CDR2 SFDVKD. In DNA, the CDR3 is TGTGCCACCAGTGCGGGGGGACTCGAGAACGAGCAGTACTTC. Encoded protein: CATSAGGLENEQYF.

This sequence joins TRBV3-1 and TRBJ2-3; the match to TRBD1 covers 7 bases. The germline CDR1 and CDR2 sequences are LGHDT and YNNKEL (reference sequence). The CDR3 loop spans 13 amino acids. The junction had 4 bases not matched to a gene; V was cut back by 6 bases and J by 4 bases. The DNA of the CDR3 is TGTGCCAGCAGGCAACAGGGGTCAGATACGCAGTATTTT. Amino acids: CASRQQGSDTQYF.

This clonotype was observed many times. The V gene is TRBV12-3 or TRBV12-4, the J gene TRBJ2-1, with TRBD1 matching 8 bases. Trimming took 6 bases from V and 7 from J; bases not matched to a gene: 5. This CDR3 has 13 residues. The CDR3 loop is CASRAGQGNEQFF. In nucleotides, the CDR3 is TGTGCCAGCAGAGCTGGACAGGGAAATGAGCAGTTCTTC.

The rearrangement links TRBV2 to TRBJ2-1; 9 bases line up with TRBD2. Germline CDR1 is SNHLY and CDR2 is FYNNEI. The trim removed 10 bases at V and 0 bases at J, leaving 13 bases unmatched. The CDR3 has 17 residues. DNA of the CDR3: TGTGCCACCCAGCCGGGGGCGCGGGAGGGCTCCTACAATGAGCAGTTCTTC. This sequence encodes CATQPGAREGSYNEQFF.

The V gene is TRBV25-1, the J gene TRBJ2-1; 12 bases align to TRBD1. J gave up 8 bases and V 7 bases, and 9 bases lay outside the gene matches. Germline V gene data show CDR1 as MGHDK and CDR2 as SYGVNS. This CDR3 region has 15 residues. The CDR3 loop is CASTPGDRGRDEQFF. The CDR3 nucleotides read TGTGCCAGCACTCCTGGGGACAGGGGGCGCGATGAGCAGTTCTTC. Filled out from reference TRBV25-1 and TRBJ2-1, the complete variable domain reads EADIYQTPRYLVIGTGKKITLECSQTMGHDKMYWYQQDPGMELHLIHYSYGVNSTEKGDLSSESTVSRIRTEHFPLTLESARPSHTSQYLCASTPGDRGRDEQFFGPGTRLTVL.

This clonotype was counted many times. The chain combines TRBV12-3 or TRBV12-4 with TRBJ2-1; D call uncertain. V was shortened by 2 bases and J by 6 bases, with 11 bases between the two germline ends. CDR3 length equals 14 residues. In DNA, the CDR3 is TGTGCCAGCAGTTTACTCGCCGCCCGCAATGAGCAGTTCTTC. Its translation is CASSLLAARNEQFF.

The J gene is TRBJ2-3, the V gene TRBV4-2; no definite D call. The CDR3 sequence is 15 residues long. Trimming took 0 bases from V and 2 from J, leaving 9 bases between them. Per the germline V gene, CDR1 is LGHNA and CDR2 is YNFKEQ. CDR3 sequence (DNA): TGTGCCAGCAGCCAAGAGGTAGCCTCCACAGATACGCAGTATTTT. It translates to CASSQEVASTDTQYF.

In this sample, this clonotype turned up a few times. The J gene is TRBJ2-2, the V gene TRBV12-3 or TRBV12-4; 11 bases agree with TRBD2. The V and J ends lost 6 bases and 9 bases, in that order; junction bases with no gene match: 9. This CDR3 region has 15 residues. The CDR3 DNA reads as TGTGCCAGCAGGGCAACTAGCGGGGGATTATGGGAGCTGTTTTTT. It yields the protein CASRATSGGLWELFF.

At least ten counts were recorded for this clonotype. Relative to the germline gene, one junction end is altered; a read error may explain this. The chain recombines TRBV9 with TRBJ2-1; the D gene is possibly TRBD1 (6 bases). Germline-derived CDR1 and CDR2 are SGDLS and YYNGEE. This CDR3 is 15 amino acids long. This CDR3 reads CASSVTGGSYNEQFF. The CDR3 DNA follows: TGCGCCAGCAGCGTGACAGGAGGCTCCTACAATGAGCAGTTCTTC. The full variable domain, with the rest looked up from reference TRBV9 and TRBJ2-1, is DSGVTQTPKHLITATGQRVTLRCSPRSGDLSVYWYQQSLDQGLQFLIQYYNGEERAKGNILERFSAQQFPDLHSELNLSSLELGDSALYFCASSVTGGSYNEQFFGPGTRLTVL.

A few counts support this clonotype. The chain joins TRBV10-2 to TRBJ2-7, with 8 bases that match TRBD2. Germline CDR1 WSHSY, CDR2 SAAADI. The ends lost 7 bases at V and 4 bases at J; junction bases unmatched: 9. CDR3 length: 14 amino acids. The CDR3 spells CASTGLASSYEQYF. Written as DNA, the CDR3 is TGCGCCAGCACCGGACTAGCTAGTTCATACGAGCAGTACTTC.

The rearrangement joins TRBV12-3 or TRBV12-4 to TRBJ2-5; D gene unclear. The CDR3 runs to 13 residues. Trimming took 9 bases from V and 7 from J, leaving 18 bases between them. The CDR3 here is CASSLGPVGTQYF. The CDR3 DNA reads TGTGCCAGTTCCCTCGGACCCGTGGGGACCCAGTACTTC.

This clonotype was recorded a few times. The genes are TRBV7-8 and TRBJ2-1, with 10 positions matching TRBD2. Per the germline V gene, CDR1 is SGHVS and CDR2 is FQNEAQ. V lost 5 bases to trimming and J lost 9 bases; unmatched junction nucleotides: 10. CDR3 length: 15 amino acids. The CDR3 nucleotides are TGTGCCAGCAGCCCCAGCGGGGGGGCCTCAACTGAGCAGTTCTTC. Translation gives CASSPSGGASTEQFF.

Only a few counts were recorded for this clonotype. The rearrangement links TRBV6-2 or TRBV6-3 to TRBJ2-2, with 7 nucleotides matching TRBD1. The V gene's germline CDR1 is MNHEY and CDR2 SVGEGT. V lost 6 bases, J lost 0 bases, and 7 bases stayed unmatched. The CDR3 totals 16 residues. The CDR3 region has the DNA TGTGCCAGCAGAGTCGCCGGGACAGCGAACACCGGGGAGCTGTTTTTT. Translation: CASRVAGTANTGELFF.

In this sample, this clonotype turned up many times. The V and J genes are TRBV12-3 or TRBV12-4 and TRBJ2-7; D is undetermined. The CDR3 has 12 residues. The germline V and J ends were trimmed by 2 bases and 5 bases, with 7 bases remaining between them. The chain's CDR3 is CASSLRLDEQYF. CDR3 bases: TGTGCCAGCAGTTTAAGGCTTGACGAGCAGTACTTC.

This clonotype was counted a few times. The genes are TRBV5-8 and TRBJ2-6; D might be TRBD1 or TRBD2, each matching 5 bases. Germline V lookup: CDR1 SGHTS, CDR2 YDEGEE. Between the trimmed V and J ends, which lost 2 bases and 1 base, there was a span of 10 bases. The CDR3 contains 16 residues. CDR3 sequence (DNA): TGTGCCAGCAGCTTTTTGGGGGTGTCTGGGGCCAACGTCCTGACTTTC. Encoded protein: CASSFLGVSGANVLTF.

The chain combines TRBV4-3 with TRBJ2-2; D is tentatively TRBD1 or TRBD2 (6 bases each). This CDR3 contains 16 residues. Germline V gives CDR1 LGHNA, CDR2 YSLEER. The germline V and J ends were trimmed by 0 bases and 5 bases, with 13 bases remaining between them. The CDR3 reads CASSQDRGAGTGELFF. The CDR3 DNA sequence: TGCGCCAGCAGCCAAGATAGGGGGGCAGGGACCGGGGAGCTGTTTTTT.

This chain links TRBV24-1 with TRBJ2-2; D is uncertain. This CDR3 region has 16 residues. Germline V lookup: CDR1 KGHDR, CDR2 SFDVKD. Between the trimmed V and J ends, which lost 1 base and 1 base, there was a span of 9 bases. Here the CDR3 reads CATSDLIPKNTGELFF. The CDR3 DNA is TGTGCCACCAGTGATTTAATCCCCAAGAACACCGGGGAGCTGTTTTTT.

This chain uses TRBV15 with TRBJ2-3; 12 bases line up with TRBD2. V shed 5 bases and J 5 bases; nucleotides not matched to a gene: 5. The CDR3 covers 15 residues. Germline values: CDR1 LNHNV, CDR2 YYDKDF (reference sequence). This chain's CDR3 is CATSEGGLAGDTQYF. Written as DNA, the CDR3 is TGTGCCACCAGCGAAGGGGGACTAGCGGGAGATACGCAGTATTTT.

This chain uses TRBV7-3 with TRBJ1-1; D gene ambiguous. Trimming took off 6 bases at V and 1 base at J, with 9 bases between the two ends. The CDR3 loop spans 13 amino acids. Germline values: CDR1 SGHTA, CDR2 FQGTGA. CDR3 region: CASRGGPNTEAFF. CDR3 sequence (DNA): TGTGCCAGCAGGGGAGGACCGAACACTGAAGCTTTCTTT.

The chain links TRBV12-3 or TRBV12-4 to TRBJ1-2, with D unresolved. Trimming left V 2 bases short and J 5 bases short, with 9 bases between. The CDR3 is made up of 13 amino acids. CDR3 nucleotide sequence: TGTGCCAGCAGTTTATACGGGATATATGGCTACACCTTC. This gives the protein CASSLYGIYGYTF.

This clonotype occurred many times. At one boundary the junction diverges from the germline segment, which might be a read error. DNA of the CDR3: TGTGCCAGCAGTCGGACAGGGGGCACGGATACGCAGTATTTT. The encoded protein is CASSRTGGTDTQYF. This chain connects TRBV12-3 or TRBV12-4 to TRBJ2-3, with 11 bases that match TRBD1. This CDR3 spans 14 amino acids.

The gene calls are TRBV20-1 and TRBJ2-1, with 12 bases fitting TRBD2. Germline trimming cut 4 bases from V and 1 base from J; bases unmatched to any gene: 5. CDR1 and CDR2 (germline): DFQATT, SNEGSKA (reference sequence). The CDR3 length is 16 residues. The CDR3 sequence: CSATGLAGRSYNEQFF. The CDR3, as DNA: TGCAGTGCTACCGGACTAGCGGGAAGGTCCTACAATGAGCAGTTCTTC.

The chain recombines TRBV29-1 with TRBJ2-5; unclear D gene. The CDR3 extends over 12 amino acids. V was cut by 6 bases and J by 4 bases, with 12 bases left in between. Germline V gives CDR1 SQVTM, CDR2 ANQGSEA. The CDR3 DNA follows: TGCAGCGTCAGGACCAGATTAGAGACCCAGTACTTC. Protein product: CSVRTRLETQYF.

This chain joins TRBV10-3 and TRBJ2-7; D gene unclear. The CDR3 spans 12 residues. Trimming removed 0 bases from V and 3 bases from J, with 3 bases in between. Germline V gives CDR1 ENHRY, CDR2 SYGVKD. CDR3 in amino acids: CAISESIYEQYF. CDR3 DNA: TGTGCCATCAGTGAGTCAATCTACGAGCAGTACTTC.

The chain recombines TRBV20-1 with TRBJ2-7; perhaps TRBD1 as D (6 bases). V was clipped by 3 bases and J by 6 bases, with 12 bases between them. CDR3 length: 12 amino acids. Germline-derived CDR1 and CDR2 are DFQATT and SNEGSKA (reference sequence). The CDR3 here is CSASLGAREQYF. CDR3 in DNA: TGCAGTGCTAGTTTGGGGGCGCGCGAGCAGTACTTC.

The rearrangement joins TRBV20-1 to TRBJ2-3, with 8 bases matching TRBD2. After removal of 6 bases from V and 2 bases from J, the junction contained 10 bases not matched to a gene. Per the germline V gene, CDR1 is DFQATT and CDR2 is SNEGSKA (reference sequence). The CDR3 contains 15 residues. This chain's CDR3 is CSATRASGFTDTQYF. The CDR3 DNA reads as TGCAGTGCCACAAGGGCTAGCGGGTTCACAGATACGCAGTATTTT.

This chain connects TRBV5-1 to TRBJ2-6; possibly TRBD1 for D (6 bases). V lost 4 bases and J lost 1, with 15 bases in between. The CDR3 has 17 amino acids. Germline V CDR1 and CDR2: SGHRS, YFSETQ. As DNA, the CDR3 is TGCGCCAGCAGCCTACAGGGTCTAGCTTCTGGGGCCAACGTCCTGACTTTC. Protein: CASSLQGLASGANVLTF.

This clonotype was seen only a few times. The chain links TRBV20-1 to TRBJ2-5; TRBD2 matches 7 bases. J gave up 1 base and V 5 bases, and 7 bases lay outside the gene matches. CDR1 and CDR2 from the germline V gene are DFQATT and SNEGSKA (reference sequence). The CDR3 is 14 amino acids. In DNA form, the CDR3 reads TGCAGTGCTCTAGGACTAGATAGCCAAGAGACCCAGTACTTC. This translates into CSALGLDSQETQYF.